The T cell receptor (beta chain) under discussion was sequenced for a study of T cell responses to AZD1222 COVID-19 vaccine. The CDR3 loop spans 14 amino acids. Germline V gives CDR1 MDHEN, CDR2 SYDVKM. The trim removed 6 bases at V and 0 bases at J, leaving 1 base unmatched. The protocol was immunoSEQ multiplex PCR, while the TCRdb copy is restricted to in-frame clones and leaves out a portion. Of about 99,000 clones listed, approximately 90% are singletons. This clone is a singleton in its sample. Antigen specificity is unknown. Study results and caveats: Spike-specific TCR breadth and depth rose after two AZD1222 doses. Donors in the cohort were predominantly white British and more often female, and clonal diversity was possibly underestimated.

This sequence originates from an adult in good health. The source material was peripheral blood, sampled on day 0 of AZD1222 vaccination. The chain joins TRBV28 to TRBJ1-1; 10 bases agree with TRBD1. The CDR3 region has the DNA TGTGCCAGCAGGGGACAGGGGATGAACACTGAAGCTTTCTTT. This sequence encodes CASRGQGMNTEAFF.